This T cell receptor (beta chain) was recorded in a study of blood T cell repertoires in COVID-19 (TCRdb year 2020). Regarding the complete study: Samples from collaborators originated in the United States, Italy and Spain and spanned both the acute and convalescent phases of COVID-19. Where available, HLA class I and class II types were obtained from metadata supplied by the sample provider rather than from assay-based typing. Samples were obtained from the ongoing ImmuneRACE study (first 160 participants) and from some 1,200 subjects provided by 6 global collaborators. The repertoires were released in a freely available public database intended as a resource for research on the immune response to SARS-CoV-2. A de-identified subject ID, COVID-19 status, age in years and sex were almost always included in the sample metadata. Deeply sampled blood TCRbeta repertoires from subjects exposed to, actively infected with, or recovered from COVID-19 were included in the dataset. The prospective study material was composed of cDNA or gDNA derived from T cells, B-cell-depleted T cells, or PBMCs.

Each collaborating institution followed its own protocols to collect whole blood in K2EDTA tubes. For TCRbeta analysis, collaborators shipped samples as frozen whole blood, isolated PBMCs, or DNA extracted from either of those sample types. The research as a whole found: The quantity of clinical and demographic metadata differed by source and by participant and was supplied without curation.

TCRbeta CDR3 regions were amplified from genomic DNA using the immunoSEQ Assay, a bias-controlled multiplex PCR. As for the authors' bioinformatics: The number of nucleated cells in each sample was estimated from the amplification of reference gene primers within the assay. Sequence reads were collapsed and filtered to measure the absolute abundance of every unique TCRbeta CDR3 rearrangement. For each sample, productive Simpson clonality was calculated as the square root of Simpson's diversity index across productive rearrangements. TCRdb retrieved this table from immuneACCESS and kept in-frame rearrangements only. Not all clones are present; in checked studies, unresolved V genes account for under half, and no reason is known for the remainder. That table supplies the V and J calls and clone size; D and trimming were determined from the DNA. The sample table records about 96,000 clones; about 88% of these occur just once. The ten largest clones add up to roughly 17% of the sample.

Sequences SQVTM (CDR1) and ANQGSEA (CDR2) are obtained from the germline V gene. Trimming costs V 7 bases and J 5 bases, and their ends lie 19 bases apart. Its CDR3 holds 14 amino acids, cysteine through phenylalanine. The sequence is cut down to CDR3 DNA, 42 bases in frame from base 1. Turning to this clone: No cognate antigen has been identified for it. No much larger clonotype is one base removed from it; base qualities were not supplied.

The chain is made from TRBV29-1 and TRBJ2-3; possibly the D gene is TRBD1, per 6 matching bases. The material sequenced was peripheral blood. This sequence originates from a woman aged 55-69 years with acute or convalescent COVID-19. CDR3 loop: CSAPPLGALDTQYF. The DNA is TGCAGCGCCCCCCCGTTGGGGGCCTTAGATACGCAGTATTTT.